This T cell receptor (beta chain) was retrieved from a study of blood T cells in healthy people across ages. Germline V lookup: CDR1 SSHAT, CDR2 FNYEAQ (reference sequence). The CDR3 contains 15 residues. This clonotype was seen a few times. A read error may account for a junction end that differs from germline. PCR was performed a second time for 7 to 11 cycles using a sample-barcoded 5' primer and a J-beta primer mix. Unique molecular identifiers of 12 random nucleotides labeled each cDNA. TCRdb re-derived calls from the 5' RACE reads in MiXCR, one entry per CDR3 protein. The sample carries fewer than 2 million distinct CDR3 sequences, around 42% recorded once.

The sequenced material came from blood. The genes are TRBV7-7 and TRBJ2-5; possible D gene TRBD1, 6 bases. This TCR was sampled from a human donor in good health. Written as DNA, the CDR3 is TGTGCTAGCAGCTTAAGGACAGAACCACAAGAGACCCAGTACTTC. This encodes CASSLRTEPQETQYF.